The sequence of this T cell receptor (beta chain) was determined in a study of OX40 agonist ivuxolimab in advanced cancers. Study results and limitations: The CD4+ and CD8+ T cells in the blood had expanded clonally by week 6 at 0.1 to 3.0 mg/kg.

This clone was counted once. Its specificity is not known. Measured with immunoSEQ multiplex PCR; TCRdb has only the in-frame clones, and not every one. The sample has about 67,000 clones, 85% seen once. Trimming shortened V by 4 bases and J by 0 bases, and 9 bases separated the two germline ends. In germline, CDR1 is SGHRS, CDR2 YFSETQ. The CDR3 extends over 14 amino acids. The sequence was collected from an adult with an advanced solid tumor such as melanoma, head and neck, liver or kidney cancer. The source was CD4+ or CD8+ T cells sorted from blood, collected in a trial of the OX40 agonist ivuxolimab. The chain is built from TRBV5-1 and TRBJ2-3, with D tentatively TRBD1 (6 bases). The DNA for the CDR3 is TGCGCCAGCAGCATGGACAGCAGCACAGATACGCAGTATTTT. Amino acids: CASSMDSSTDTQYF.